This T cell receptor beta chain was found in a study of blood T cell repertoires in COVID-19. This CDR3 is 13 amino acids long. CDR1 is SGHVS and CDR2 is FQNEAQ in the germline V gene. Trimming cost V 5 bases and J 8 bases; bases outside gene matches: 8. This clone was seen just once. Profiling relied on immunoSEQ multiplex PCR, and the TCRdb table lists in-frame clones only, not all of them. The sample yields approximately 33,000 clones, 88% seen once. Enrollment of patients from Seattle took place during active infection, with longitudinal follow-up. The V and J genes are TRBV7-8 and TRBJ1-2; TRBD1 agrees at 7 bases. What was sequenced was peripheral blood. This clonotype was sampled from a man aged 55 to 69 with COVID-19, enrolled during active disease. CDR3 sequence reads: CASSPPGQRGYTF. The CDR3 region has the DNA TGTGCCAGCAGCCCCCCGGGACAGAGAGGCTACACCTTC.